The source of this T cell receptor beta chain is a study of T cells in Graves' hyperthyroidism and ophthalmopathy. The CDR3 sequence is 16 residues long. Template material for amplifying TCR beta CDR3 regions consisted of RNA transcripts. When the TCR CDR3 underwent first-round RT-PCR, the HTBI primer set was used. Via MiXCR, TCRdb re-called the multiplex PCR reads, giving one row per CDR3 protein. The repertoire includes 200,000 to 300,000 distinct CDR3 sequences, approximately 25% of them detected once, and roughly 32% sits in the top ten. Remarks on this clonotype: Germline and junction disagree at one end, which may indicate a read error.

The diagnostic basis comprised clinical symptoms, serum thyroxine and TRAb, thyroid ultrasound and orbital computed tomography. The V gene is TRBV7-1, the J gene TRBJ2-7, with TRBD1 as a possible D gene (6 bases). TRBV7-1 is sorted into the ORF group, with uncertain function. The sequencing sample was made of blood. The TCR comes from a middle-aged woman with Graves' ophthalmopathy. DNA of the CDR3: TGTGCCAGCAGCTCCTGGACCGCGACAGGCAGGAACGAGCAGTGCTTC. It specifies CASSSWTATGRNEQCF.